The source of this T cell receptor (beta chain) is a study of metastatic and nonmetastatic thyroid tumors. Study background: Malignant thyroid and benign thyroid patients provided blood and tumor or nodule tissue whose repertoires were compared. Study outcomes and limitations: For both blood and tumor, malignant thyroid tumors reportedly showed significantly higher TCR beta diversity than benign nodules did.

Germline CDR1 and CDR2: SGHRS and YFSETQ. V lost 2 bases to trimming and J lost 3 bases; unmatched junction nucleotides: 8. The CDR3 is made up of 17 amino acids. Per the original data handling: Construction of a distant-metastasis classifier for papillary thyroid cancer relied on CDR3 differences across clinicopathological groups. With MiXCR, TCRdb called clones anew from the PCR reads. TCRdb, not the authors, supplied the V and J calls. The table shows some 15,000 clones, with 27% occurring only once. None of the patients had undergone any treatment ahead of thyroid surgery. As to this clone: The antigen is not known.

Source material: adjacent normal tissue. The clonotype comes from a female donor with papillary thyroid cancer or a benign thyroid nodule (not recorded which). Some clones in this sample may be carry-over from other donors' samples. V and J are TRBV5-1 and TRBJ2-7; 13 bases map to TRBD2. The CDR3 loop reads CASSLIGTSGTFYEQYF. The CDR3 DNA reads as TGCGCCAGCAGCTTAATCGGGACTAGCGGGACCTTCTACGAGCAGTACTTC.